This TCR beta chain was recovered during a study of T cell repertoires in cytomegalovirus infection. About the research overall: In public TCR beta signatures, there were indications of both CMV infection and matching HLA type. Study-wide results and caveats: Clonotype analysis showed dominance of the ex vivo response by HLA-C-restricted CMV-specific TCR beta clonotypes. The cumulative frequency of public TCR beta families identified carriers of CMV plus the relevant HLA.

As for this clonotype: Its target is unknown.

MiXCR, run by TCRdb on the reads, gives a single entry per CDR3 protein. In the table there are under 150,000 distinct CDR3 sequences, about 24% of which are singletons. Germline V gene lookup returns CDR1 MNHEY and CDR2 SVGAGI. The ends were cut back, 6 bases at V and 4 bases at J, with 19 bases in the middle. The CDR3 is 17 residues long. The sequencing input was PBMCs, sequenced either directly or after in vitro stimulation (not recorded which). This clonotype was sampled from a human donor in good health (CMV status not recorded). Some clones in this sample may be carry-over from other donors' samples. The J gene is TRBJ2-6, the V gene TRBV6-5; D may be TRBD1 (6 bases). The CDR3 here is CASRRTETGFGANVLTF. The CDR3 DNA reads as TGTGCCAGCAGGCGGACCGAGACAGGATTCGGGGCCAACGTCCTGACTTTC.